The entry below gives a single T cell receptor beta chain sequence along with its context. The antigen remains unidentified. This entry is derived from a study of OX40 agonist ivuxolimab in advanced cancers. Study results and caveats: Both blood CD4+ and CD8+ T cells showed clonal growth by week 6 at 0.1 to 3.0 mg/kg.

Libraries were prepared by immunoSEQ multiplex PCR; TCRdb keeps only in-frame clonotypes and omits some of them. The sample records about 46,000 clones, 70% to 90% being singletons. CDR1 is SEHNR, CDR2 FQNEAQ, per germline (reference sequence). The CDR3 loop spans 15 amino acids. Losses at the gene ends were 5 bases for V and 3 bases for J; bases not matched to a gene: 10. People who had autoimmune disease history or systemic immunosuppression were excluded. J is TRBJ2-7 and V is TRBV7-9; 7 nucleotides agree with TRBD1. This TCR derives from an adult with an advanced solid tumor such as melanoma, head and neck, liver or kidney cancer. The sequenced sample was CD4+ or CD8+ T cells sorted from blood, obtained in a trial of the OX40 agonist ivuxolimab. Written as DNA, the CDR3 is TGTGCCAGCAGCCTTGACAGGGCCCGAGGCTACGAGCAGTACTTC. This encodes CASSLDRARGYEQYF.